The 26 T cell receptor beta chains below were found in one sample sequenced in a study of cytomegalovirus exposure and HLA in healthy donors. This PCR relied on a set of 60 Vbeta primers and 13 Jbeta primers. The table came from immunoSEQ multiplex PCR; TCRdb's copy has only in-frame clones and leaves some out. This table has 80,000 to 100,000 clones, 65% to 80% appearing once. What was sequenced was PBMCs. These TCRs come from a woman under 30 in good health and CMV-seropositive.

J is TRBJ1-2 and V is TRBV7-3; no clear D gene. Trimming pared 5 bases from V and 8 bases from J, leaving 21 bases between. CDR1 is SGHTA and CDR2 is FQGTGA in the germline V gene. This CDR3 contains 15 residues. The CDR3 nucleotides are TGTGCCAGCAGCACAACCGGGGATAACAGAGGCGGCTACACCTTC. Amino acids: CASSTTGDNRGGYTF.

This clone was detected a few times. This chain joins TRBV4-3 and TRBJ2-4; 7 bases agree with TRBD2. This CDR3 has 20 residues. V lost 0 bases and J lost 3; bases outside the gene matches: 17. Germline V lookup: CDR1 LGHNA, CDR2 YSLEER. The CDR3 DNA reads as TGCGCCAGCAGCCAAGATCATGCGGCGGGCACATCTAGCGGCAAAAACATTCAGTACTTC. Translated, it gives CASSQDHAAGTSSGKNIQYF.

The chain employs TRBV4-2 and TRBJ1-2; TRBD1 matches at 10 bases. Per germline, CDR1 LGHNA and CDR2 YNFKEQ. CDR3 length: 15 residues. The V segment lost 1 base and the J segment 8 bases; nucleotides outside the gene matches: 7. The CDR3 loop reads CASSQGQGAKEGYTF. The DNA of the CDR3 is TGTGCCAGCAGCCAAGGACAGGGGGCCAAAGAGGGCTACACCTTC.

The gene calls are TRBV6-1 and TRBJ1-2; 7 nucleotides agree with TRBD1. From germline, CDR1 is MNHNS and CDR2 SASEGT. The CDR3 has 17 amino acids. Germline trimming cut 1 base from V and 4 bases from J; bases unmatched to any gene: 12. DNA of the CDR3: TGTGCCAGCAGTGAAGAGGGGGCATGGGAATATTTCTATGGCTACACCTTC. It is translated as CASSEEGAWEYFYGYTF.

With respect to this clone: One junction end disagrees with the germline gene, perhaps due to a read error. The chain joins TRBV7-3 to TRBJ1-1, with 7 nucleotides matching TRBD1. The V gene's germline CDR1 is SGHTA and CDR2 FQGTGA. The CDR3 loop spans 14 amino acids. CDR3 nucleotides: TGTGCCGGCAGCCAGGGGGAGACGGACACTGAAGCTTTCTTT. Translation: CAGSQGETDTEAFF.

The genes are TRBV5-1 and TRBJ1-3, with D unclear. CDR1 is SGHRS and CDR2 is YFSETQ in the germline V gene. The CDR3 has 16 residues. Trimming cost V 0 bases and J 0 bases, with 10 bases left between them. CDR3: CASSLAMGSSGNTIYF. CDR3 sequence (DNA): TGCGCCAGCAGCTTGGCCATGGGCAGCTCTGGAAACACCATATATTTT.

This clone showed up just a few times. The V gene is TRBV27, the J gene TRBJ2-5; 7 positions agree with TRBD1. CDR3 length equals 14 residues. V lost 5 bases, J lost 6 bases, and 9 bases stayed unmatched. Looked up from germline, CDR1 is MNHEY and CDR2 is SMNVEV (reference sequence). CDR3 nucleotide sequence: TGTGCCAGCAGTACCCCTACAGGGGTTCAGACCCAGTACTTC. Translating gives CASSTPTGVQTQYF.

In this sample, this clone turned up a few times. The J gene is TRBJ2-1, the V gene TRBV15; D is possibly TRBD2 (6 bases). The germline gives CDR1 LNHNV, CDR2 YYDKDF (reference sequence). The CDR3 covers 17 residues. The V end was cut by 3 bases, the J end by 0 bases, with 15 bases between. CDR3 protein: CATSREGRHSSYNEQFF. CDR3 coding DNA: TGTGCCACCAGCAGGGAGGGACGGCATAGCTCCTACAATGAGCAGTTCTTC.

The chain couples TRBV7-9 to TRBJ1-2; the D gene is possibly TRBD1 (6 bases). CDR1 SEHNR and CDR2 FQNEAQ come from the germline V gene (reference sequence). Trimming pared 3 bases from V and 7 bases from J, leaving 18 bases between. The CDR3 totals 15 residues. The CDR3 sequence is CASSFPRDKFSGYTF. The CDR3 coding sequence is TGTGCCAGCAGCTTCCCCCGGGACAAGTTCAGTGGCTACACCTTC.

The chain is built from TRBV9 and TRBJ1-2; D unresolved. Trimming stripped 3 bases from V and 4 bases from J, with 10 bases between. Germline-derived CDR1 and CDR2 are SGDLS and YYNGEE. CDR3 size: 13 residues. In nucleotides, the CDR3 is TGTGCCAGCAGCGCCGCTGAGGGCTATGGCTACACCTTC. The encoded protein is CASSAAEGYGYTF.

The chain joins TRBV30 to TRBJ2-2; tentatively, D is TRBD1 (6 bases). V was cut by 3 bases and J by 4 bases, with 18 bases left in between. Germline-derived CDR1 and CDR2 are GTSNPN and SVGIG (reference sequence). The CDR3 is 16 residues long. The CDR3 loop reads CAWRARDTAFTGELFF. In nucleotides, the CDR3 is TGTGCCTGGAGAGCCCGGGACACCGCCTTCACCGGGGAGCTGTTTTTT.

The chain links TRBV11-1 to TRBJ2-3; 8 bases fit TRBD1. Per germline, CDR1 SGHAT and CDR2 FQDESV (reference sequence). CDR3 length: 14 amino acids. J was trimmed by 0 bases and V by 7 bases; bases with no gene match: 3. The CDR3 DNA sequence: TGTGCCAGCACCAGGGGGCTAAGCACAGATACGCAGTATTTT. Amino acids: CASTRGLSTDTQYF. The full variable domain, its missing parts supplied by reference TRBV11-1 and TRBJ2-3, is EAEVAQSPRYKITEKSQAVAFWCDPISGHATLYWYRQILGQGPELLVQFQDESVVDDSQLPKDRFSAERLKGVDSTLKIQPAELGDSAMYLCASTRGLSTDTQYFGPGTRLTVL.

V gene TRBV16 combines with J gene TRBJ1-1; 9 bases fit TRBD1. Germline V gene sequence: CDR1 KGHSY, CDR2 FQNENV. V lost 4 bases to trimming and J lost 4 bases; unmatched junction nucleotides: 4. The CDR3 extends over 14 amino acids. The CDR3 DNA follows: TGTGCCAGCAGCCCGACAGGGGGGGGCACTGAAGCTTTCTTT. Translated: CASSPTGGGTEAFF. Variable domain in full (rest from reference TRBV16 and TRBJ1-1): GEEVAQTPKHLVRGEGQKAKLYCAPIKGHSYVFWYQQVLKNEFKFLISFQNENVFDETGMPKERFSAKCLPNSPCSLEIQATKLEDSAVYFCASSPTGGGTEAFFGQGTRLTVV.

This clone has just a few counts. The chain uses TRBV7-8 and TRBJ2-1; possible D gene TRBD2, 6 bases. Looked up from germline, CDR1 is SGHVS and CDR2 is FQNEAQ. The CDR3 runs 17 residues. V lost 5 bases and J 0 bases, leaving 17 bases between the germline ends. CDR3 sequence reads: CASSPTPRRGSYNEQFF. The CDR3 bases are TGTGCCAGCAGCCCGACGCCCAGGCGGGGCTCCTACAATGAGCAGTTCTTC.

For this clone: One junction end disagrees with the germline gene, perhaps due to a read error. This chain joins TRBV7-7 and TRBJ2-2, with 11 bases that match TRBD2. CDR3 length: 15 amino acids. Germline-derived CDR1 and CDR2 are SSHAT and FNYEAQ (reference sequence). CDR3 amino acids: CASSFGTSGTGELFF. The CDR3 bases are TGTGCTAGCAGCTTTGGGACTAGCGGCACCGGGGAGCTGTTTTTT.

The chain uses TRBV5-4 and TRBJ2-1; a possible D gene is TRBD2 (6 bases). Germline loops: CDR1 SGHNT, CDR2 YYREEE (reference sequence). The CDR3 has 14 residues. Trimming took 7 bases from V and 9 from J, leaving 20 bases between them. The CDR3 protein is CASRSGLAEGEQFF. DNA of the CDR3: TGTGCCAGCCGCTCAGGGTTAGCGGAGGGTGAGCAGTTCTTC.

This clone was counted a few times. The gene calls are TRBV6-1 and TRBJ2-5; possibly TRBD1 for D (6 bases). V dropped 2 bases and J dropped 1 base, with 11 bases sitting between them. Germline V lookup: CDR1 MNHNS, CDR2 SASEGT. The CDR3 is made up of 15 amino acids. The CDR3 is CASSEFTGSQETQYF. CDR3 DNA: TGTGCCAGCAGTGAATTTACAGGGTCCCAAGAGACCCAGTACTTC.

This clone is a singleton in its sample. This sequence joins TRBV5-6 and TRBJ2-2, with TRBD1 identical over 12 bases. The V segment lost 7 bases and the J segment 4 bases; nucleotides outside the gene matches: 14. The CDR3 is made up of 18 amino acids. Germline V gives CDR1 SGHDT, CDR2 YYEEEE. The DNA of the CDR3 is TGTGCCAGCGTTCCGGGACAGGGGGCCCGCGATGGCACCGGGGAGCTGTTTTTT. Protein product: CASVPGQGARDGTGELFF. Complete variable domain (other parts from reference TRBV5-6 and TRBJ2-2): DAGVTQSPTHLIKTRGQQVTLRCSPKSGHDTVSWYQQALGQGPQFIFQYYEEEERQRGNFPDRFSGHQFPNYSSELNVNALLLGDSALYLCASVPGQGARDGTGELFFGEGSRLTVL.

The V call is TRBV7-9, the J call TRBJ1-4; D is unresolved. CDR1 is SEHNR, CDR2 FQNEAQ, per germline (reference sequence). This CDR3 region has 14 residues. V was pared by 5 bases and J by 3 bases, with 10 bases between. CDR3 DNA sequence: TGTGCCAGCAGCCCCGGTGGGCCTAATGAAAAACTGTTTTTT. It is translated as CASSPGGPNEKLFF.

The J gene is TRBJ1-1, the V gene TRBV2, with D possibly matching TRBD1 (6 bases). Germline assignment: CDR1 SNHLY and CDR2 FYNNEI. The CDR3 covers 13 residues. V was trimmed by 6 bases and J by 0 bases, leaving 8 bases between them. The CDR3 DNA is TGTGCCAGCAGCCCAGGGGTGAACACTGAAGCTTTCTTT. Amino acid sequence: CASSPGVNTEAFF. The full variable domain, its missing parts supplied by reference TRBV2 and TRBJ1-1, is EPEVTQTPSHQVTQMGQEVILRCVPISNHLYFYWYRQILGQKVEFLVSFYNNEISEKSEIFDDQFSVERPDGSNFTLKIRSTKLEDSAMYFCASSPGVNTEAFFGQGTRLTVV.

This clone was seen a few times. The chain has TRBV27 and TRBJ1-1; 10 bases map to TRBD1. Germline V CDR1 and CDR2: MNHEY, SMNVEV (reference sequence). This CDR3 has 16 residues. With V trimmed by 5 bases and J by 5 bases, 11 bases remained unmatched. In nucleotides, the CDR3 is TGTGCCAGCAGTCCCTATCAGACAGGGGGCAGTACTGAAGCTTTCTTT. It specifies CASSPYQTGGSTEAFF.

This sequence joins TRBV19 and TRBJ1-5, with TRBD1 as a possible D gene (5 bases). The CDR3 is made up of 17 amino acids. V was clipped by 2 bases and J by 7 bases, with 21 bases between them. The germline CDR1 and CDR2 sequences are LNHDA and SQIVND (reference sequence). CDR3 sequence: CASSIRGGNVVLQPQHF. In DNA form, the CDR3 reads TGTGCCAGTAGTATACGGGGGGGGAACGTAGTCCTACAGCCCCAGCATTTT.

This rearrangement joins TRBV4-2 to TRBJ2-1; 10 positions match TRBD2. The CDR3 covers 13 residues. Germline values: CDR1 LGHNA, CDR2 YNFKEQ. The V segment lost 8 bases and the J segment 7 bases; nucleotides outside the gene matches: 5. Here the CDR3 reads CASGTSEWNEQFF. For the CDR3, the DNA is TGTGCCAGCGGGACTAGCGAGTGGAATGAGCAGTTCTTC.

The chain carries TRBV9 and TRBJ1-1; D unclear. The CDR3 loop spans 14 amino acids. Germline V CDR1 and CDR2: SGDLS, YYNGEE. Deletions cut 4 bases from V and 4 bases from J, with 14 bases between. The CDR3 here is CASSSKARGTEAFF. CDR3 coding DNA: TGTGCCAGCAGCTCCAAGGCCCGGGGCACTGAAGCTTTCTTT.

CDR3 in amino acids: CASSLTQGTGELFF. CDR3 in DNA: TGTGCCAGCAGCCTTACACAGGGCACCGGGGAGCTGTTTTTT. The gene calls are TRBV11-2 and TRBJ2-2, with D tentatively TRBD1 (6 bases). Trimming pared 5 bases from V and 4 bases from J, leaving 11 bases between. This CDR3 has 14 amino acids. CDR1 and CDR2 from the germline V gene are SGHAT and FQNNGV. Complete variable domain (other parts from reference TRBV11-2 and TRBJ2-2): EAGVAQSPRYKIIEKRQSVAFWCNPISGHATLYWYQQILGQGPKLLIQFQNNGVVDDSQLPKDRFSAERLKGVDSTLKIQPAKLEDSAVYLCASSLTQGTGELFFGEGSRLTVL.

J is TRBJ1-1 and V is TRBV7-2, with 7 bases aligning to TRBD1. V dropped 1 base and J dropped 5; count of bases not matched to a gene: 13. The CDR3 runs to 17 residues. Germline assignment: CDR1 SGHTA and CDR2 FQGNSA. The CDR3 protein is CASSLDRLRQGVTEAFF. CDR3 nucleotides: TGTGCCAGCAGCTTAGATAGGTTGAGGCAGGGGGTTACTGAAGCTTTCTTT.